The 24 T cell receptor beta chains below were found in one sample sequenced in a study of OX40 agonist ivuxolimab in advanced cancers. Profiling relied on immunoSEQ multiplex PCR, and the TCRdb table lists in-frame clones only, not all of them. The table includes roughly 63,000 clones, roughly 89% detected once. This material consisted of CD4+ or CD8+ T cells sorted from blood, taken in a trial of the OX40 agonist ivuxolimab. These receptors all stem from an adult with an advanced solid tumor such as melanoma, head and neck, liver or kidney cancer.

The chain links TRBV5-4 to TRBJ2-7; 7 bases align to TRBD1. The CDR3 spans 14 residues. Germline V gene lookup returns CDR1 SGHNT and CDR2 YYREEE (reference sequence). J was trimmed by 3 bases and V by 3 bases; bases with no gene match: 6. The CDR3 reads CASSSRDSNYEQYF. The DNA for the CDR3 is TGTGCCAGCAGCTCCCGGGACAGTAACTACGAGCAGTACTTC. Full variable domain (missing parts from reference TRBV5-4 and TRBJ2-7): ETGVTQSPTHLIKTRGQQVTLRCSSQSGHNTVSWYQQALGQGPQFIFQYYREEENGRGNFPPRFSGLQFPNYSSELNVNALELDDSALYLCASSSRDSNYEQYFGPGTRLTVT.

This chain links TRBV27 with TRBJ2-7; D is uncertain. Trimming took 5 bases from V and 6 from J, leaving 14 bases between them. This CDR3 is built from 13 residues. Germline values: CDR1 MNHEY, CDR2 SMNVEV (reference sequence). As DNA, the CDR3 is TGTGCCAGCAGTGAACCCACGCCCCCCGAGCAGTACTTC. This gives the protein CASSEPTPPEQYF.

A few counts support this clone. This chain connects TRBV7-9 to TRBJ1-1; D unclear. The CDR3 length is 10 residues. Trimming shortened V by 1 base and J by 9 bases, and 3 bases separated the two germline ends. CDR1 and CDR2 from the germline V gene are SEHNR and FQNEAQ (reference sequence). The CDR3 DNA sequence: TGTGCCAGCAGCTTAGGCCAAGCTTTCTTT. Amino acids: CASSLGQAFF.

The chain joins TRBV27 to TRBJ2-7; tentatively, D is TRBD1 or TRBD2 (5 bases each). The length of the CDR3 is 14 residues. With 2 bases removed from V and 5 bases from J, the gap between germline ends came to 13 bases. Looked up from germline, CDR1 is MNHEY and CDR2 is SMNVEV (reference sequence). This CDR3 is CASSLRGPHHEQYF. The CDR3 nucleotides read TGTGCCAGCAGTTTAAGGGGACCCCACCACGAGCAGTACTTC.

The chain carries TRBV7-8 and TRBJ2-7, with 7 nucleotides matching TRBD1. The CDR3 contains 14 residues. With V trimmed by 4 bases and J by 0 bases, 3 bases remained unmatched. Per the germline V gene, CDR1 is SGHVS and CDR2 is FQNEAQ. CDR3 loop: CASSSGTDSYEQYF. The CDR3 DNA reads as TGTGCCAGCAGCTCAGGGACAGACTCCTACGAGCAGTACTTC.

The gene calls are TRBV9 and TRBJ2-2, with 9 bases identical to TRBD2. The CDR3 loop spans 16 amino acids. The germline V gene has CDR1 SGDLS and CDR2 YYNGEE. The V segment lost 0 bases and the J segment 6 bases; nucleotides outside the gene matches: 6. CDR3 coding DNA: TGTGCCAGCAGCGTAGCTCGGCGGGGGGGCGCCGGGGAGCTGTTTTTT. Translation gives CASSVARRGGAGELFF.

This clone was found once. The genes are TRBV18 and TRBJ2-3; D unresolved. The CDR3 sequence is 16 residues long. Trimming pared 4 bases from V and 2 bases from J, leaving 16 bases between. Germline V gives CDR1 KGHSH, CDR2 LQKENI. CDR3 loop: CASSLGRPGNTDTQYF. The CDR3 bases are TGTGCCAGCTCACTCGGGCGGCCAGGTAACACAGATACGCAGTATTTT.

This rearrangement joins TRBV7-6 to TRBJ2-7; D is perhaps TRBD1 or TRBD2 (5 bases each). Germline values: CDR1 SGHVS, CDR2 FNYEAQ. Trimming removed 5 bases at V and 0 bases at J, with 14 bases between. CDR3 length equals 15 residues. CDR3 sequence (DNA): TGTGCCAGCAGCCTCCGGGACGGACACTCCTACGAGCAGTACTTC. Protein sequence: CASSLRDGHSYEQYF.

The rearrangement uses TRBV9 and TRBJ2-7, with TRBD2 matching 7 bases. After removal of 4 bases from V and 0 bases from J, the junction contained 7 bases not matched to a gene. CDR1 and CDR2 from the germline V gene are SGDLS and YYNGEE. The CDR3 extends over 15 amino acids. The chain's CDR3 is CASSPSSGSSYEQYF. The DNA for the CDR3 is TGTGCCAGCAGCCCCTCTAGCGGCAGCTCCTACGAGCAGTACTTC.

The chain uses TRBV5-4 and TRBJ1-6; D uncertain. V was pared by 0 bases and J by 0 bases, with 4 bases between. CDR3 length: 15 residues. Germline assignment: CDR1 SGHNT and CDR2 YYREEE (reference sequence). CDR3: CASSLGRSYNSPLHF. For the CDR3, the DNA is TGTGCCAGCAGCTTGGGCCGCTCCTATAATTCACCCCTCCACTTT.

The chain recombines TRBV4-1 with TRBJ1-4, with D hard to call. Germline loops: CDR1 MGHRA, CDR2 YSYEKL. This CDR3 has 17 residues. Trimming pared 1 base from V and 4 bases from J, leaving 16 bases between. CDR3 amino acids: CASSQAPHGDFNEKLFF. The CDR3 region has the DNA TGCGCCAGCAGCCAAGCCCCCCACGGAGATTTTAATGAAAAACTGTTTTTT.

J is TRBJ2-3 and V is TRBV18, with no clear D. CDR3 size: 11 residues. Germline V gene data show CDR1 as KGHSH and CDR2 as LQKENI. The V gene lost 2 bases and the J gene lost 5 bases, with 2 bases spanning the gap. CDR3 nucleotides: TGTGCCAGCTCACCAGAAGATACGCAGTATTTT. Amino acids: CASSPEDTQYF.

J is TRBJ2-1 and V is TRBV15; D may be TRBD2 (5 bases). The V gene's germline CDR1 is LNHNV and CDR2 YYDKDF (reference sequence). The length of the CDR3 is 16 residues. Trimming took 1 base from V and 1 from J, leaving 11 bases between them. Here the CDR3 reads CATSRVGLASYNEQFF. The CDR3 nucleotides are TGTGCCACCAGCAGAGTAGGCCTAGCTTCCTACAATGAGCAGTTCTTC.

This clone was detected a few times. J is TRBJ2-1 and V is TRBV5-1; weak D call: TRBD2 (6 bases). This CDR3 is 16 amino acids long. Trimming removed 1 base at V and 7 bases at J, with 18 bases between. The germline CDR1 and CDR2 sequences are SGHRS and YFSETQ. In nucleotides, the CDR3 is TGCGCCAGCAGCTTGCGCGGGGCGGATGTAGGGAATGAGCAGTTCTTC. This translates into CASSLRGADVGNEQFF.

The rearrangement links TRBV5-4 to TRBJ1-2; D is perhaps TRBD1 (5 bases). The CDR3 has 14 residues. V lost 3 bases, J lost 2 bases, and 11 bases lay in between. The germline gives CDR1 SGHNT, CDR2 YYREEE (reference sequence). The CDR3 spells CASSSRDGNYGYTF. In DNA, the CDR3 is TGTGCCAGCAGCTCCCGGGACGGGAACTATGGCTACACCTTC.

This chain connects TRBV5-6 to TRBJ2-2; unclear D gene. Germline CDR1 reads SGHDT; CDR2 reads YYEEEE. This CDR3 comprises 12 residues. Deletions cut 0 bases from V and 6 bases from J, with 3 bases between. The CDR3 protein is CASSLGPGELFF. The DNA of the CDR3 is TGTGCCAGCAGCTTGGGGCCCGGGGAGCTGTTTTTT. The full variable domain, its missing parts supplied by reference TRBV5-6 and TRBJ2-2, is DAGVTQSPTHLIKTRGQQVTLRCSPKSGHDTVSWYQQALGQGPQFIFQYYEEEERQRGNFPDRFSGHQFPNYSSELNVNALLLGDSALYLCASSLGPGELFFGEGSRLTVL.

This clone was seen more than once but under ten times. This chain uses TRBV15 with TRBJ1-3; D is unclear. This CDR3 contains 18 residues. From germline, CDR1 is LNHNV and CDR2 YYDKDF (reference sequence). Trimming removed 0 bases at V and 0 bases at J, with 15 bases between. This CDR3 is CATSREVSLGNSGNTIYF. As DNA, the CDR3 is TGTGCCACCAGCAGAGAAGTATCCTTGGGAAACTCTGGAAACACCATATATTTT.

CDR3 amino acids: CASSLVRELAFF. The CDR3 region has the DNA TGTGCCAGCAGCTTAGTACGCGAGTTGGCGTTCTTC. The V call is TRBV7-9, the J call TRBJ2-1; D gene uncertain. CDR1 is SEHNR, CDR2 FQNEAQ, per germline (reference sequence). V lost 1 base and J 15 bases, leaving 13 bases between the germline ends. There are 12 residues in the CDR3.

The gene calls are TRBV19 and TRBJ2-1; perhaps D is TRBD1 or TRBD2 (5 bases each). With 2 bases removed from V and 8 bases from J, the gap between germline ends came to 16 bases. CDR1 is LNHDA and CDR2 is SQIVND in the germline V gene (reference sequence). The CDR3 runs 15 residues. The CDR3 is CASSISTRGSDEQFF. The CDR3, as DNA: TGTGCCAGTAGTATATCTACCCGGGGCTCGGATGAGCAGTTCTTC.

Turning to this clone: Other DNA sequences in the sample encode the same CDR3. The chain combines TRBV5-1 with TRBJ2-7; D is ambiguous. CDR3 length: 12 amino acids. V was clipped by 1 base and J by 3 bases, with 5 bases between them. Germline-derived CDR1 and CDR2 are SGHRS and YFSETQ. CDR3 sequence: CASSLTGYEQYF. The CDR3 nucleotides are TGCGCCAGCAGCTTGACCGGCTACGAGCAGTACTTC. Full variable domain (missing parts from reference TRBV5-1 and TRBJ2-7): KAGVTQTPRYLIKTRGQQVTLSCSPISGHRSVSWYQQTPGQGLQFLFEYFSETQRNKGNFPGRFSGRQFSNSRSEMNVSTLELGDSALYLCASSLTGYEQYFGPGTRLTVT.

The rearrangement links TRBV11-2 to TRBJ1-1; D remains unclear. Germline CDR1 SGHAT, CDR2 FQNNGV. This CDR3 has 13 amino acids. V lost 6 bases and J lost 4, with 12 bases in between. The CDR3 DNA follows: TGTGCCAGCAGTCGAATAGTCAGCACTGAAGCTTTCTTT. This translates into CASSRIVSTEAFF.

J is TRBJ1-1 and V is TRBV5-1; D is uncertain. V shed 0 bases and J shed 4 bases, with 13 bases lying between them. There are 15 residues in the CDR3. Germline CDR1 and CDR2: SGHRS and YFSETQ. CDR3 loop: CASSLGPGLSTEAFF. The CDR3, as DNA: TGCGCCAGCAGCTTGGGGCCGGGATTGAGCACTGAAGCTTTCTTT.

The chain joins TRBV7-2 to TRBJ1-5; D remains ambiguous. The CDR3 runs 15 residues. Trimming shortened V by 2 bases and J by 1 base, and 9 bases separated the two germline ends. Germline values: CDR1 SGHTA, CDR2 FQGNSA. The DNA for the CDR3 is TGTGCCAGCAGCTTAAGGGCGGTGAGCAATCAGCCCCAGCATTTT. Translating gives CASSLRAVSNQPQHF.

This chain connects TRBV7-3 to TRBJ2-1; 10 bases fit TRBD2. Germline V gives CDR1 SGHTA, CDR2 FQGTGA. Trimming took 5 bases from V and 7 from J; bases not matched to a gene: 8. The CDR3 totals 15 residues. This CDR3 reads CASSQPSGGKNEQFF. For the CDR3, the DNA is TGTGCCAGCAGCCAGCCTAGCGGGGGTAAAAATGAGCAGTTCTTC.